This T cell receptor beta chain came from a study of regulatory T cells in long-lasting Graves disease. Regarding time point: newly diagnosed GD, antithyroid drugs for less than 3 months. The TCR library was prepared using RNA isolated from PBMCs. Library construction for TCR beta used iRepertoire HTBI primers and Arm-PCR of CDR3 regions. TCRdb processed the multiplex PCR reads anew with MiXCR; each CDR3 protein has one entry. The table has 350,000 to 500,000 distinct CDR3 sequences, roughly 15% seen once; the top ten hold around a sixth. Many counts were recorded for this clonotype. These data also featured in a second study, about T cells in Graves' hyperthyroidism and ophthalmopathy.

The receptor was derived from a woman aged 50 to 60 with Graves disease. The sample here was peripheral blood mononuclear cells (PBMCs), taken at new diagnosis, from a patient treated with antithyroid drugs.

As DNA, the CDR3 is TGTGCCAGCAGGAAACAAGGGCGGTCACCCCTCCACTTT. Protein: CASRKQGRSPLHF. This chain uses TRBV27 with TRBJ1-6, with D uncertain. CDR3 size: 13 residues. Per germline, CDR1 MNHEY and CDR2 SMNVEV (reference sequence). Trimming took 6 bases from V and 10 from J, leaving 13 bases between them.